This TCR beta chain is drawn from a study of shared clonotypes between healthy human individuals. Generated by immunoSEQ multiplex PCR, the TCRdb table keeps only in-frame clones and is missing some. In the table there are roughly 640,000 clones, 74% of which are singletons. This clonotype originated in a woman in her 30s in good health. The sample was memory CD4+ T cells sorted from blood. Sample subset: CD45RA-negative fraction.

CDR3 sequence reads: CASSQDGLAVSTDTQYF. The DNA of the CDR3 is TGCGCCAGCAGCCAAGACGGTCTAGCTGTGAGCACAGATACGCAGTATTTT. The chain is built from TRBV4-1 and TRBJ2-3; a weak D match, TRBD2 (5 bases). Trimming cost V 0 bases and J 0 bases, with 13 bases left between them. CDR1 is MGHRA and CDR2 is YSYEKL in the germline V gene. The CDR3 length is 17 residues.